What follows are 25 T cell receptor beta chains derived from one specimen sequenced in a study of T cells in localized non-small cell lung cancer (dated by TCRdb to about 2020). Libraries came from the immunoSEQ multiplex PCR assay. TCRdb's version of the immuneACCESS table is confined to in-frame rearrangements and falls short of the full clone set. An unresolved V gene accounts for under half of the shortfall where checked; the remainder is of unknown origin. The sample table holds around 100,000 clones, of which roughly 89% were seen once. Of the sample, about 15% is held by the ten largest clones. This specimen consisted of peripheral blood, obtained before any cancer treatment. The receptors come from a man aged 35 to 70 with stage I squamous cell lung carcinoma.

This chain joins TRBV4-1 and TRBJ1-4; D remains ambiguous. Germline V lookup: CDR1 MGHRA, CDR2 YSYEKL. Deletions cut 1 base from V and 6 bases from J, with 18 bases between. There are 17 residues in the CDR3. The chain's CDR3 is CASSQGRRAQFDEKLFF. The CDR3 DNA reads TGCGCCAGCAGCCAAGGTAGACGGGCCCAGTTCGATGAAAAACTGTTTTTT.

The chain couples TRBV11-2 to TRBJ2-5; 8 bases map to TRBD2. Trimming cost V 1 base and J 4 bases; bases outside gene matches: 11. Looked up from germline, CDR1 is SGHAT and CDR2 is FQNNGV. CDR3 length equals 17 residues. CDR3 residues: CASSLGRGALIGETQYF. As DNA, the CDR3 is TGTGCCAGCAGCTTAGGGCGGGGGGCGTTGATCGGAGAGACCCAGTACTTC.

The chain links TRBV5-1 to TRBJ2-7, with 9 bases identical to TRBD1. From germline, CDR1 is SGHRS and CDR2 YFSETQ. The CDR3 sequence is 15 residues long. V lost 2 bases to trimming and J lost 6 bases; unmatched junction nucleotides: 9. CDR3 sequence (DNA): TGCGCCAGCAGCTTTTTGGGGGGACAGGGTTTCGAGCAGTACTTC. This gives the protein CASSFLGGQGFEQYF.

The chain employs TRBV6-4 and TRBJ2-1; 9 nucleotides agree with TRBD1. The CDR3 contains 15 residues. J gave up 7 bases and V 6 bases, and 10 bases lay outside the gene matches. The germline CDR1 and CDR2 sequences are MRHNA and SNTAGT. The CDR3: CASSRSGQGANEQFF. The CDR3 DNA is TGTGCCAGCAGCCGTTCGGGACAGGGAGCTAATGAGCAGTTCTTC.

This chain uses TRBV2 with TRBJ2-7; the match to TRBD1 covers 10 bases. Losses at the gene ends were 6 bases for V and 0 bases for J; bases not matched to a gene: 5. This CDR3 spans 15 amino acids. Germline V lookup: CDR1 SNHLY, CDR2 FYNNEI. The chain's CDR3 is CASSPGDRGSYEQYF. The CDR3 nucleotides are TGTGCCAGCAGCCCAGGGGACAGGGGCTCCTACGAGCAGTACTTC. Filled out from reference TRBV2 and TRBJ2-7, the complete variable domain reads EPEVTQTPSHQVTQMGQEVILRCVPISNHLYFYWYRQILGQKVEFLVSFYNNEISEKSEIFDDQFSVERPDGSNFTLKIRSTKLEDSAMYFCASSPGDRGSYEQYFGPGTRLTVT.

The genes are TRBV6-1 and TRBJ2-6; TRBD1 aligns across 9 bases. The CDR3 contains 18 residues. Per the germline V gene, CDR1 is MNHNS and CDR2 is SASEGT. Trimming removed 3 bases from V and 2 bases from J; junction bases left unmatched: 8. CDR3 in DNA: TGTGCCAGCAGTGACCGGGACAGGGTGAATGCTGGGGCCAACGTCCTGACTTTC. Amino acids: CASSDRDRVNAGANVLTF.

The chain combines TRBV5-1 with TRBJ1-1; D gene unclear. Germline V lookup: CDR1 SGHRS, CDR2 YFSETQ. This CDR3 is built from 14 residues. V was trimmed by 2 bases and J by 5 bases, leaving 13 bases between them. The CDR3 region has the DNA TGCGCCAGCAGCTTCAACCGTGTTGAAACTGAAGCTTTCTTT. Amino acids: CASSFNRVETEAFF.

The CDR3 DNA follows: TGTGCCAGCAGTAGAAAAACTACCTCTCCGTCCGGGACGGCCTACAATGAGCAGTTCTTC. Translating it yields CASSRKTTSPSGTAYNEQFF. The rearrangement links TRBV2 to TRBJ2-1; D possibly matches TRBD1 or TRBD2 (5 bases each). Per the germline V gene, CDR1 is SNHLY and CDR2 is FYNNEI. The V end was cut by 5 bases, the J end by 2 bases, with 28 bases between. This CDR3 spans 20 amino acids.

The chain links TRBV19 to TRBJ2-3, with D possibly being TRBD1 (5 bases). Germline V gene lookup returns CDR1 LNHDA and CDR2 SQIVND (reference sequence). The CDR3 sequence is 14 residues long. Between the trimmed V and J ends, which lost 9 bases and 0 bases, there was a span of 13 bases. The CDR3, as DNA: TGTGCCAGCCAGTGGACAAGTAGCACAGATACGCAGTATTTT. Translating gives CASQWTSSTDTQYF.

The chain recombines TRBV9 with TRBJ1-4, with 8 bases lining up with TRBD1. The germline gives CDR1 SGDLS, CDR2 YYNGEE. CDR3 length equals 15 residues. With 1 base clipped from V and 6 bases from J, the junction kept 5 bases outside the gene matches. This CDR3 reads CASSVNRGGYEKLFF. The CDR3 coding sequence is TGTGCCAGCAGCGTAAACAGGGGGGGATATGAAAAACTGTTTTTT.

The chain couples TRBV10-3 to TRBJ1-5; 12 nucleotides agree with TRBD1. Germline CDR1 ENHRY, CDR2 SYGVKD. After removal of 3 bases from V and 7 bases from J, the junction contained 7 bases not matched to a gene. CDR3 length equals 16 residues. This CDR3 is CAISDQGQGAGQPQHF. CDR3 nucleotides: TGTGCCATCAGTGACCAGGGACAGGGGGCAGGACAGCCCCAGCATTTT.

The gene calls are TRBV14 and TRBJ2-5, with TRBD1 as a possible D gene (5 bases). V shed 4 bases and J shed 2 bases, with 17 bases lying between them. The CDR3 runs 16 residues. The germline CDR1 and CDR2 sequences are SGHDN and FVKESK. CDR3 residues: CASSPGVRGFQETQYF. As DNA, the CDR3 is TGTGCCAGCAGCCCTGGCGTAAGGGGATTTCAAGAGACCCAGTACTTC.

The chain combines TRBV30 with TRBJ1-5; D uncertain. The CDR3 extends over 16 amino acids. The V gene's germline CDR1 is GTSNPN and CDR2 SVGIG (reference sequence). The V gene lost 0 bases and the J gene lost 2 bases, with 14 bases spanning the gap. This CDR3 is CAWSVRGGAGNQPQHF. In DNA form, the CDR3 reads TGTGCCTGGAGTGTACGGGGTGGCGCGGGCAATCAGCCCCAGCATTTT.

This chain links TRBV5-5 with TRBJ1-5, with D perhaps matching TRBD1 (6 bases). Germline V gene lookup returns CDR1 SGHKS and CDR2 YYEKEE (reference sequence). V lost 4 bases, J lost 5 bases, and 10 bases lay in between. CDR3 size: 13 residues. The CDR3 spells CASSLQGDQPQHF. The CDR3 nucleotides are TGTGCCAGCAGCCTACAGGGAGATCAGCCCCAGCATTTT. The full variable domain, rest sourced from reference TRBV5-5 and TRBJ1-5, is DAGVTQSPTHLIKTRGQQVTLRCSPISGHKSVSWYQQVLGQGPQFIFQYYEKEERGRGNFPDRFSARQFPNYSSELNVNALLLGDSALYLCASSLQGDQPQHFGDGTRLSIL.

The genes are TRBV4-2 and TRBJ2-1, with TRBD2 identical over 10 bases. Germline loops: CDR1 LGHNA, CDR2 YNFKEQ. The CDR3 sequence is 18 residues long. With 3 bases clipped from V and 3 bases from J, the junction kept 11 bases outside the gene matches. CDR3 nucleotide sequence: TGTGCCAGCAGCCATCCCTTCTACCAGCGGGGGGGCTACAATGAGCAGTTCTTC. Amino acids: CASSHPFYQRGGYNEQFF.

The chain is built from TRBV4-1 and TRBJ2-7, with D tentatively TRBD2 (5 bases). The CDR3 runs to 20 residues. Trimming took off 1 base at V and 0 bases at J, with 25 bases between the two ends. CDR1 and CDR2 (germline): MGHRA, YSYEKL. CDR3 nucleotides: TGCGCCAGCAGCCAAGTAATGGGAGCTCCCACCGGTCAGCGCTCCTACGAGCAGTACTTC. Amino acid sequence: CASSQVMGAPTGQRSYEQYF.

CDR3 in DNA: TGTGCCAGCAGTTCGGAGACCTTAGCCAAAAACATTCAGTACTTC. Translating gives CASSSETLAKNIQYF. The chain carries TRBV27 and TRBJ2-4; D is undetermined. Trimming stripped 4 bases from V and 0 bases from J, with 10 bases between. In germline, CDR1 is MNHEY, CDR2 SMNVEV (reference sequence). The CDR3 consists of 15 residues.

The CDR3 region is CAWSVQGTYEQYF. The CDR3 region has the DNA TGTGCCTGGAGTGTACAGGGAACCTACGAGCAGTACTTC. V and J are TRBV30 and TRBJ2-7, with a possible D match to TRBD1 (6 bases). In germline, CDR1 is GTSNPN, CDR2 SVGIG (reference sequence). The length of the CDR3 is 13 residues. Deletions cut 0 bases from V and 2 bases from J, with 8 bases between.

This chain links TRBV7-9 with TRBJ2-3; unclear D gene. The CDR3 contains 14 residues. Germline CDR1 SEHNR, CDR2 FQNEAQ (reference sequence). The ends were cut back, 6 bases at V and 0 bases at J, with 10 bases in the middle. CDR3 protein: CASRRKASTDTQYF. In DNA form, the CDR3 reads TGTGCCAGCAGAAGGAAGGCCAGCACAGATACGCAGTATTTT.

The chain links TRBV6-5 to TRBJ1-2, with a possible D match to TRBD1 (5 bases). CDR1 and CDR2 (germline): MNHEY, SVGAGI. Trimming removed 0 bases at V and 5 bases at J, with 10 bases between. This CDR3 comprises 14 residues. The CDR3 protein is CASSYSGDHYGYTF. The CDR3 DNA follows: TGTGCCAGCAGTTACTCGGGGGATCATTATGGCTACACCTTC.

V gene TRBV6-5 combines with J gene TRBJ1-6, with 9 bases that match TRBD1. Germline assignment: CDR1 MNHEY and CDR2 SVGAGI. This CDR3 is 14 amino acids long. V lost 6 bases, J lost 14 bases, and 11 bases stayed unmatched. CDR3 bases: TGTGCCAGCAGACGGACAGGGGAAAGGTCATCCCTCCACTTT. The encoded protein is CASRRTGERSSLHF.

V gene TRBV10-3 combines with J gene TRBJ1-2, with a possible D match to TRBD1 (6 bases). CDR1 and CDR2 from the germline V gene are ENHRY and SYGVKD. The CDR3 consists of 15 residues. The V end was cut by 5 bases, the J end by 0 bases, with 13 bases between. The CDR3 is CAISNSQGSNYGYTF. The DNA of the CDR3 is TGTGCCATCAGTAACTCACAGGGTTCTAACTATGGCTACACCTTC.

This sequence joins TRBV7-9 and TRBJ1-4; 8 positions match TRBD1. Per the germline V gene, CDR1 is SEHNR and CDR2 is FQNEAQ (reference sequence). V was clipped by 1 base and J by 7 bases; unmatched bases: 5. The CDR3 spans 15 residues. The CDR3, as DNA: TGTGCCAGCAGCTTAGGGACAGGGTACTCTGAAAAACTGTTTTTT. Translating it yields CASSLGTGYSEKLFF.

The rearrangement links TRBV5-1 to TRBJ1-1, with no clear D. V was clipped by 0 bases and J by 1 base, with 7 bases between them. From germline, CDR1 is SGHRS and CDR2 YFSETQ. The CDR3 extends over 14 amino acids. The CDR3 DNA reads TGCGCCAGCAGCTTGGAGCCCCAGAACACTGAAGCTTTCTTT. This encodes CASSLEPQNTEAFF.

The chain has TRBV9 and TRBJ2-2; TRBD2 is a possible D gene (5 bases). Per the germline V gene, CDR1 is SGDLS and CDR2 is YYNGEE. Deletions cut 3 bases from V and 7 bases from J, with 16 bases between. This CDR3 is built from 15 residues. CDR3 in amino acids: CASSESIALGGELFF. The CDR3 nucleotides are TGTGCCAGCAGCGAGTCAATAGCGCTCGGCGGGGAGCTGTTTTTT.